This entry features one T cell receptor beta chain sequence. This sample stems from a study of T-cell reconstitution after alpha-beta-depleted transplantation in children. Molecular barcoding with unique molecular identifiers was used for the TCRbeta library. Using its own MiXCR run on the PCR reads, TCRdb lists one record per CDR3 protein. The sample has 490,000 or so distinct CDR3 sequences, 12% seen once. Germline V gives CDR1 SGHRS, CDR2 YFSETQ. This CDR3 has 16 residues. Trimming removed 1 base at V and 0 bases at J, with 11 bases between. The sample in question was PBMCs from the stem cell graft donor, obtained from the stem cell graft. The chain recombines TRBV5-1 with TRBJ1-5; D is possibly TRBD1 (5 bases). This sequence was found in a human donor who donated a stem cell graft to a child with combined immunodeficiency. CDR3 sequence reads: CASSLYGGYSNQPQHF. The CDR3 DNA reads TGCGCCAGCAGCTTGTACGGGGGGTATAGCAATCAGCCCCAGCATTTT.